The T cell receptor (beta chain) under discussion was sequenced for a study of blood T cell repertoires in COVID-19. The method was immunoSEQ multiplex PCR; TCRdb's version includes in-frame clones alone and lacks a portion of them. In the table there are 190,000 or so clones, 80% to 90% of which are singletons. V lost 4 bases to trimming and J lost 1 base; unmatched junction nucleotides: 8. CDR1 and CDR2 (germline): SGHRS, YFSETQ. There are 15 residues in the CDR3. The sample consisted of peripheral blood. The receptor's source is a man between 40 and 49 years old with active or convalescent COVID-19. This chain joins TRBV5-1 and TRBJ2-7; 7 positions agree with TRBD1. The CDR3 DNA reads TGCGCCAGCAGCAGTAGACAGGGAGCGTCCTACGAGCAGTACTTC. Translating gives CASSSRQGASYEQYF.